This T cell receptor (beta chain) was found in a study of OX40 agonist ivuxolimab in advanced cancers. Across the whole study: The patients' treatment was ivuxolimab, an agonistic anti-OX40 (CD134) antibody.

The method was immunoSEQ multiplex PCR; TCRdb's version includes in-frame clones alone and lacks a portion of them. This table has 15,000 to 20,000 clones, 82% appearing once. Whole-study results and caveats: At 0.1 to 3.0 mg/kg, clonal expansion of CD4+ and CD8+ blood T cells had occurred by week 6.

The CDR3 totals 11 residues. V gave up 6 bases and J gave up 15 bases; unmatched junction bases: 6. The germline CDR1 and CDR2 sequences are SNHLY and FYNNEI. On this clone: Its antigen is undetermined.

This TCR derives from an adult with an advanced solid tumor such as melanoma, head and neck, liver or kidney cancer. The chain has TRBV2 and TRBJ2-1, with 9 nucleotides matching TRBD2. The specimen was CD4+ or CD8+ T cells sorted from blood, collected in a trial of the OX40 agonist ivuxolimab. The CDR3, as DNA: TGTGCCAGCAGCGCGGGACTAGCTCCGTTCTTC. Residues: CASSAGLAPFF.